The 27 T cell receptor beta chains listed next were all sequenced from one sample in a study of blood T cells in healthy people across ages. A second 7 to 11 cycle PCR used barcoded and J-beta primers. TCRdb independently ran MiXCR on the 5' RACE reads; one entry per CDR3 protein. The profile shows about 1.1 million distinct CDR3 sequences, more than 30% of them singletons. The sequenced sample consisted of blood. The receptors stem from a man aged 18 to 30 in good health.

The chain uses TRBV2 and TRBJ2-7; a possible D gene is TRBD2 (6 bases). In germline, CDR1 is SNHLY, CDR2 FYNNEI. With 1 base removed from V and 2 bases from J, the gap between germline ends came to 12 bases. This CDR3 has 15 amino acids. The CDR3 DNA reads as TGTGCCAGCAGTGAAGGGAGGGGCACTACCTACGAGCAGTACTTC. Amino acid sequence: CASSEGRGTTYEQYF.

This clonotype has a handful of counts. CDR3 residues: CASSFVGQSEQFF. DNA of the CDR3: TGTGCCAGCAGCTTCGTTGGGCAGAGTGAGCAGTTCTTC. The chain joins TRBV7-2 to TRBJ2-1; D gene unclear. Germline CDR1 is SGHTA and CDR2 is FQGNSA. The CDR3 consists of 13 residues. Trimming cost V 3 bases and J 9 bases, with 12 bases left between them.

This clonotype was detected a few times. This chain connects TRBV5-6 to TRBJ1-2, with TRBD1 as a possible D gene (6 bases). V lost 5 bases to trimming and J lost 6 bases, with 17 bases between them. From germline, CDR1 is SGHDT and CDR2 YYEEEE. The CDR3 is 14 amino acids. Here the CDR3 DNA reads TGTGCCAGCAGGATAGACAGGTCAAGGGATGGCTACACCTTC. This translates into CASRIDRSRDGYTF.

The gene calls are TRBV15 and TRBJ2-5; perhaps TRBD1 as D (6 bases). The CDR3 is 15 residues long. From germline, CDR1 is LNHNV and CDR2 YYDKDF (reference sequence). Trimming cost V 8 bases and J 0 bases, with 16 bases left between them. CDR3 sequence (DNA): TGTGCCACCCTTAAGGGGTACAGGGACCAAGAGACCCAGTACTTC. Translated, it gives CATLKGYRDQETQYF.

This clonotype was counted only a few times. The V call is TRBV20-1, the J call TRBJ2-5, with D unresolved. In germline, CDR1 is DFQATT, CDR2 SNEGSKA (reference sequence). CDR3 size: 12 residues. Here the CDR3 reads CSPTGPHNEQYF. The CDR3 DNA reads TGCAGCCCGACTGGCCCCCACAATGAGCAGTACTTC.

Notes on this clonotype: The junction differs from germline at one of its ends, possibly a read error. The chain employs TRBV7-2 and TRBJ2-2; 7 nucleotides match TRBD1. The germline V gene has CDR1 SGHTA and CDR2 FQGNSA. The CDR3 is 15 residues long. CDR3 sequence reads: CASRLSQGNTGEPFF. The CDR3 nucleotides are TGTGCCAGCAGACTCTCACAGGGGAACACCGGGGAGCCGTTTTTT.

The chain employs TRBV20-1 and TRBJ2-2; D assignment may be TRBD1 or TRBD2 (5 bases each). The CDR3 totals 13 residues. Germline V gene sequence: CDR1 DFQATT, CDR2 SNEGSKA (reference sequence). Deletions cut 0 bases from V and 6 bases from J, with 8 bases between. Here the CDR3 reads CSAREGVSGELFF. The CDR3 DNA follows: TGCAGTGCTAGAGAGGGGGTATCCGGGGAGCTGTTTTTT.

Many counts were recorded for this clonotype. The chain couples TRBV9 to TRBJ2-1; 10 positions agree with TRBD2. The ends lost 3 bases at V and 7 bases at J; junction bases unmatched: 10. CDR1 SGDLS and CDR2 YYNGEE come from the germline V gene. This CDR3 spans 16 amino acids. Written as DNA, the CDR3 is TGTGCCAGCAGCGCCACCGGACTAGCGGCTGGGAATGAGCAGTTCTTC. It translates to CASSATGLAAGNEQFF. The full variable domain, in which reference TRBV9 and TRBJ2-1 provide the parts outside the CDR3, is DSGVTQTPKHLITATGQRVTLRCSPRSGDLSVYWYQQSLDQGLQFLIQYYNGEERAKGNILERFSAQQFPDLHSELNLSSLELGDSALYFCASSATGLAAGNEQFFGPGTRLTVL.

The chain recombines TRBV27 with TRBJ2-7, with TRBD2 as a possible D gene (6 bases). Per germline, CDR1 MNHEY and CDR2 SMNVEV (reference sequence). The CDR3 spans 15 residues. V lost 1 base to trimming and J lost 0 bases, with 10 bases between them. CDR3 in DNA: TGTGCCAGCAGTTTATTAGCGGCGAGCTCCTACGAGCAGTACTTC. It specifies CASSLLAASSYEQYF.

This clonotype has just one count. Here the CDR3 DNA reads TGTGCCAGCAGTGTTGCAGGCAGGGGCTACGAGCAGTACTTC. As protein: CASSVAGRGYEQYF. This chain joins TRBV27 and TRBJ2-7; perhaps TRBD1 as D (6 bases). Trimming took off 5 bases at V and 3 bases at J, with 14 bases between the two ends. The germline V gene encodes CDR1 MNHEY and CDR2 SMNVEV (reference sequence). The CDR3 loop spans 14 amino acids.

This chain links TRBV24-1 with TRBJ2-5, with 8 positions matching TRBD2. The length of the CDR3 is 18 residues. J lost 3 bases, V lost 7 bases, and 18 bases had no gene match. Germline V CDR1 and CDR2: KGHDR, SFDVKD. The CDR3 spells CATSATFERGSRKETQYF. The CDR3, as DNA: TGTGCCACCAGCGCCACCTTTGAGCGGGGGAGCCGAAAAGAGACCCAGTACTTC.

The sample holds one count of this clonotype. The genes are TRBV6-5 and TRBJ2-5; 11 bases are shared with TRBD1. The V segment lost 4 bases and the J segment 1 base; nucleotides outside the gene matches: 5. Germline V gene sequence: CDR1 MNHEY, CDR2 SVGAGI. This CDR3 spans 16 amino acids. Written as DNA, the CDR3 is TGTGCCAGCAGTTCCCGGACAGGGGGCTCCCAAGAGACCCAGTACTTC. Its protein product is CASSSRTGGSQETQYF.

CDR3 in amino acids: CAISEARGNYGYTF. The CDR3 DNA sequence: TGTGCCATCAGTGAGGCTCGGGGTAACTATGGCTACACCTTC. The chain uses TRBV10-3 and TRBJ1-2; D is unresolved. CDR3 length: 14 amino acids. Trimming pared 2 bases from V and 1 base from J, leaving 8 bases between. CDR1 ENHRY and CDR2 SYGVKD come from the germline V gene.

As for this clonotype: At one end, the junction sequence differs from germline, possibly due to a read error. The chain has TRBV20-1 and TRBJ1-1; unclear D gene. The V gene's germline CDR1 is DFQATT and CDR2 SNEGSKA (reference sequence). CDR3 size: 14 residues. The DNA of the CDR3 is TGCAGTCCTAGACCCCCGTCGGGGAACACTGAAGCTTTCTTT. Translating gives CSPRPPSGNTEAFF.

The gene calls are TRBV5-1 and TRBJ1-1, with D possibly being TRBD1 (5 bases). Germline V CDR1 and CDR2: SGHRS, YFSETQ. V was cut by 1 base and J by 3 bases, with 13 bases left in between. The CDR3 is made up of 15 amino acids. The CDR3 DNA follows: TGCGCCAGCAGCTTGATCAGGGATTCGGACACTGAAGCTTTCTTT. Its protein is CASSLIRDSDTEAFF.

The table lists this clonotype with a count of one. Possible read error: a much larger clone is one base away. The chain joins TRBV7-9 to TRBJ2-3; TRBD2 is a possible D gene (6 bases). V gave up 7 bases and J gave up 0 bases, with 14 bases separating them. Per the germline V gene, CDR1 is SEHNR and CDR2 is FQNEAQ (reference sequence). The CDR3 is 15 residues long. The CDR3, as DNA: TGTGCCAGCATCGGGACCGGGACTAGCACAGATACGCAGTATTTT. As protein: CASIGTGTSTDTQYF.

The chain carries TRBV21-1 and TRBJ2-2; the table's D call TRBD1 went unverified against the DNA. TRBV21-1 counts as a pseudogene. The CDR3 extends over 14 amino acids. The CDR3 DNA reads as TGTGCCAGCAGCAAAGCGACAGGGACCGGGGAGCTGTTTTTT. Translated, it gives CASSKATGTGELFF.

CDR3 residues: CASSVGVAHTDTQYF. In DNA, the CDR3 is TGTGCCAGCAGCGTAGGCGTGGCCCACACAGATACGCAGTATTTT. The chain uses TRBV9 and TRBJ2-3, with unresolved D. V was pared by 0 bases and J by 2 bases, with 10 bases between. This CDR3 has 15 residues. Per the germline V gene, CDR1 is SGDLS and CDR2 is YYNGEE.

This chain joins TRBV20-1 and TRBJ2-1; tentatively, D is TRBD1 (6 bases). The closer fit of TRBJ2-7 to the DNA end suggests the J call may be wrong. There are 15 residues in the CDR3. CDR1 and CDR2 from the germline V gene are DFQATT and SNEGSKA (reference sequence). The CDR3 here is CSANGNRASYNEQYF. Here the CDR3 DNA reads TGCAGTGCTAACGGCAACAGGGCATCCTACAATGAGCAGTACTTC.

This clonotype was counted a single time. The rearrangement links TRBV6-5 to TRBJ1-1; D is unresolved. The length of the CDR3 is 14 residues. V lost 2 bases to trimming and J lost 0 bases, with 7 bases between them. Germline assignment: CDR1 MNHEY and CDR2 SVGAGI. CDR3 nucleotides: TGTGCCAGCAGTTACCGCGGTATGAACACTGAAGCTTTCTTT. It yields the protein CASSYRGMNTEAFF.

The rearrangement uses TRBV6-2 or TRBV6-3 and TRBJ2-5; D is uncertain. The length of the CDR3 is 13 residues. V lost 0 bases and J 3 bases, leaving 5 bases between the germline ends. Germline lookup yields CDR1 MNHEY and CDR2 SVGEGT. CDR3 region: CASSYSQKETQYF. The DNA for the CDR3 is TGTGCCAGCAGTTACTCCCAGAAAGAGACCCAGTACTTC.

The CDR3, as DNA: TGCAGTGTTGTCCTCCAAGCCATTCAGTACTTC. Its protein is CSVVLQAIQYF. The rearrangement links TRBV20-1 to TRBJ2-4; D gene unclear. The germline V and J ends were trimmed by 7 bases and 9 bases, with 13 bases remaining between them. The CDR3 covers 11 residues. CDR1 DFQATT and CDR2 SNEGSKA come from the germline V gene (reference sequence).

As regards this clonotype: An end of the junction does not agree with germline; a read error may underlie this. The chain is built from TRBV27 and TRBJ2-3; D tentatively fits TRBD1 or TRBD2 (6 bases each). This CDR3 has 15 amino acids. In germline, CDR1 is MNHEY, CDR2 SMNVEV (reference sequence). The CDR3 nucleotides read TGTGCCAGCAATCTAGTGGGGGGCCGAGCAGATACGCGGTATTTT. Encoded protein: CASNLVGGRADTRYF.

The chain carries TRBV20-1 and TRBJ1-4, with unresolved D. Germline-derived CDR1 and CDR2 are DFQATT and SNEGSKA (reference sequence). The CDR3 is 14 residues long. Deletions cut 6 bases from V and 4 bases from J, with 15 bases between. In DNA form, the CDR3 reads TGCAGTGCAGCCTTGATCCGGGGTAATGAAAAACTGTTTTTT. Translated, it gives CSAALIRGNEKLFF.

Only a few counts were recorded for this clonotype. The chain carries TRBV6-2 or TRBV6-3 and TRBJ2-3; D unresolved. V lost 5 bases, J lost 10 bases, and 19 bases lay in between. This CDR3 region has 14 residues. CDR1 MNHEY and CDR2 SVGEGT come from the germline V gene. The DNA for the CDR3 is TGTGCCAGCAGTCCTCCGGGTCGAACTCACGCGCAGTATTTT. The encoded protein is CASSPPGRTHAQYF.

The chain links TRBV7-2 to TRBJ2-1; D gene ambiguous. CDR1 SGHTA and CDR2 FQGNSA come from the germline V gene. V shed 3 bases and J shed 4 bases, with 7 bases lying between them. The CDR3 sequence is 13 residues long. Written as DNA, the CDR3 is TGTGCCAGCAGCTTGAATGAGTACAATGAGCAGTTCTTC. Translating gives CASSLNEYNEQFF.

The rearrangement joins TRBV10-3 to TRBJ1-2, with 9 bases lining up with TRBD1. The junction had 6 bases not matched to a gene; V was cut back by 0 bases and J by 4 bases. The CDR3 contains 16 residues. Germline V gives CDR1 ENHRY, CDR2 SYGVKD. The CDR3 DNA is TGTGCCATCAGTGAGTCTCAACAGGGGGCTCTCTATGGCTACACCTTC. Protein sequence: CAISESQQGALYGYTF.